This T cell receptor beta chain was captured by sequencing in a study of T cells in Graves' hyperthyroidism and ophthalmopathy. From RNA transcripts, TCR beta CDR3 regions were amplified. A set of HTBI primers served as the primers for a first-round RT-PCR of the TCR CDR3. Each CDR3 protein is one row after TCRdb ran MiXCR on the multiplex PCR reads. The repertoire has roughly 550,000 distinct CDR3 sequences, about 16% of them found once; the top ten carry around 28%. CDR1 MDHEN and CDR2 SYDVKM come from the germline V gene. V was clipped by 4 bases and J by 1 base, with 10 bases between them. The CDR3 totals 14 residues. This clonotype was detected many times.

The clonotype originates from a woman in her 30s with Graves' ophthalmopathy. The rearrangement links TRBV28 to TRBJ1-2; possibly TRBD1 for D (5 bases). Sequenced input: blood. As DNA, the CDR3 is TGTGCCAGCAGTTCAGGGCCCGGTAACTATGGCTACACCTTC. Protein sequence: CASSSGPGNYGYTF.